These T cell receptor beta chains were read from a single sample in a study. TCRdb reanalysed the 5' RACE reads using MiXCR and keeps one entry per CDR3 protein. The sample lists about 10,000 distinct CDR3 sequences, under 35% occurring once. Sequenced material: Tregs sorted from a lymph node. Receptors were obtained from a female donor with breast cancer. The conserved cysteine and the conserved F or W are not part of the CDR3 here. Fields, in order: clone size, D gene, J gene, V gene, CDR3 protein. D genes are given only for firm matches. Only part of the rows carry a size: once, few, many, or a class if the clone is expanded.

once,-,TRBJ1-1,TRBV5-1,ASSFEGFTEAF
many,-,TRBJ1-2,TRBV28,ASSFTGSEGGNYGYT
-,-,TRBJ1-1,TRBV5-1,ASSLKGLWNTGAF
-,-,TRBJ1-1,TRBV7-9,ARSLALENTEAF
few,-,TRBJ1-2,TRBV25-1,ASSERGHGYT
-,TRBD2,TRBJ2-1,TRBV15,ATSPLSGRGYNEQF
few,TRBD2,TRBJ2-2,TRBV6-2/TRBV6-3,ATKTSGRAGTGELF
-,TRBD2,TRBJ2-3,TRBV7-3,ASGTSGPDTQY
medium-sized,TRBD1,TRBJ1-1,TRBV20-1,SARTGGRTEAF
medium-sized,TRBD1,TRBJ1-5,TRBV27,ASSPGQGNQPQH
medium-sized,-,TRBJ2-1,TRBV7-3,ASSLYRYNEQF